This T cell receptor (beta chain) is from a study of T cell clonality in common variable immunodeficiency (dated by TCRdb to about 2015). This clone was observed many times. Its antigen specificity is not known. The read is 3 residues too short to cover the CDR3 end, so that end is filled in from the germline J gene. Its CDR3 holds 13 amino acids, cysteine through phenylalanine. The DNA has 30 bases, all within the CDR3, and is read from base 1. The germline V gene encodes CDR1 LNHDA and CDR2 SQIVND (reference sequence). The junction carries 10 bases between V and J, which are trimmed by 3 bases and 4 bases respectively. Summary of the overall study and its limitations: Correlations of repertoire features with clinical complications were constrained by heterogeneity among patients within the CVID cohort. TCRbeta clonality was higher in CVID subjects than in healthy controls (t-test p = 0.018), and the increase was most characteristic of about a third of subjects. Fewer deletions and N-nucleotide insertions were reportedly observed in CVID TCRbeta sequences, and highly modified clones with 13 or more V deletions were reportedly absent from CVID TCRbeta sequences. Healthy controls shared more TCRbeta clones with each other than CVID subjects shared among themselves (p < 0.0001). It was noted by the authors that sequencing of the repertoires of T cell subpopulations would be needed to clarify the cause of the increased clonality in CVID. Even though DNA input was equal, the average per sample came to 75,000 to 95,000 unique sequences for controls compared with around 32,000 for CVID samples.

Standard criteria, namely reduction of serum IgG, IgA and/or IgM below the normal range together with specific antibody deficiency, were applied for the diagnosis of CVID. There were some 44 subjects in the CVID group (approximately 30 male and 15 or so female), ranging in age from about 8 to 65 years, with a mean age of around 44. Predominantly Caucasian heritage was noted among both the CVID patients and the healthy controls. At the time of study participation, every CVID subject had been on replacement immunoglobulin therapy for one year or longer. No CVID subject was ill or taking immunomodulatory or immunosuppressive medication when blood was collected. From each donor, roughly 5 to 8 ml of heparinized peripheral whole blood was collected. Genomic DNA from adults with common variable immune deficiency (CVID) and from healthy adult controls was used for sequencing of TCRbeta CDR3 repertoires. Diluted blood was density-centrifuged over Hypaque 1077 or Ficoll-Paque to isolate peripheral blood mononuclear cells. Genomic DNA was extracted from unsorted mononuclear cells by Qiagen column purification or by a centrifugation-based method.

Equivalent amounts of genomic DNA from CVID and control samples were used as sequencing input. For every sample, a 60 bp segment covering the rearranged TCRbeta CDR3 region was amplified and then sequenced. The immunoSEQ assay, a bias-corrected multiplex PCR combined with high-throughput sequencing, was used for TCRbeta amplification. The authors processed their data as follows. Each unique nucleotide sequence was treated as a clone and annotated with V, D and J genes, copy number and frequency. Sequences were labeled productive if in frame, and non-productive if out of frame or containing stop codons. As previously described, clonality was calculated on the basis of Shannon's entropy. Mean CDR3 Kyte-Doolittle hydropathy was derived from the predicted amino acid sequences of productive clones. Hierarchical clustering of scaled V gene usage was performed with the R hclust function using Manhattan distance and complete linkage. Sharing of clones by CDR3 amino acid sequence was evaluated through resampling of 12 repertoires per group over 100 rounds. The repertoires were searched for over 55 published EBV-specific and almost 250 published CMV-specific TCRbeta sequences. Analysis left out two CVID samples that produced under 10,000 sequences, so around 40 CVID repertoires remained. The table comes from immuneACCESS by way of TCRdb, which keeps in-frame sequences with V and J called. Part of the clones is missing from these tables; in studies checked, under half for an unresolved V gene and the rest for unknown reasons. V and J calls and clone size follow that table, whereas D and trimming were derived from the DNA. For this sample, around 24,000 clones appear and none is a singleton. 3.5% to 4.5% of the sample is in the top ten clones.

The chain is made from TRBV19 and TRBJ2-7; no D segment can be confidently identified. Sequencing was performed on peripheral blood mononuclear cells. The TCR originated in a human donor with common variable immunodeficiency. Incomplete CDR3 DNA: TGTGCCAGTAGTATCTCCTCCGCGTACGAG. It translates to CASSISSAYE. The complete CDR3 reads CASSISSAYEQYF.